The sample holds a few counts of the clone carrying this TCR beta chain. Its antigen is as yet unknown. The data derive from a study of beta chain features in type 1 diabetes. The investigators reverse transcribed all of the isolated RNA, so they sequenced expressed TCRB transcripts. The assay was immunoSEQ multiplex PCR, and TCRdb's table has in-frame clones only and misses some. The repertoire holds some 280,000 clones, with around an eighth as singletons. General study results and limits: Fewer junction insertions and more nucleotide deletions appeared in type 1 diabetes patients. Type 1 diabetes patients had moderately but significantly shorter TCRB CDR3s in all four CD4+ subsets. HLA influence on TCRB rearrangement stayed unresolved here.

From germline, CDR1 is SGDLS and CDR2 YYNGEE. The CDR3 has 14 amino acids. Trimming removed 1 base from V and 1 base from J, with 7 bases in between. Via the markers CD45RO/CCR7/CD25/CD127/CD95/CD27, stem cell-like memory, regulatory, central memory and naive CD4+ cells were sorted. The TCR was taken from a man aged 25-45 years with type 1 diabetes. V is TRBV9 and J is TRBJ2-3; D call uncertain. Sequencing was performed on naive CD4+ T cells from blood. For the CDR3, the DNA is TGTGCCAGCAGCGTACAACTTGGCACAGATACGCAGTATTTT. This codes for CASSVQLGTDTQYF.